Only a few counts were recorded for the clone carrying this TCR beta chain. Its antigen is as yet unknown. These data come from a study of identical twins. V dropped 1 base and J dropped 0 bases, with 11 bases sitting between them. The CDR3 sequence is 16 residues long. Findings and caveats of the study: The models systematically underestimated how much out-of-frame TCR alpha was shared in monozygotic twins.

TCRdb reanalysed the 5' RACE reads using MiXCR and keeps one entry per CDR3 protein. The sample comprises about 430,000 distinct CDR3 sequences, around a sixth of which are singletons, and more than 10% rests with the top ten. Sequencing used naive T cells sorted from blood. The chain employs TRBV12-3 or TRBV12-4 and TRBJ2-3; unclear D gene. This receptor was obtained from a middle-aged man in good health. Here the CDR3 reads CASSLVFLPSTDTQYF. CDR3 nucleotides: TGTGCCAGCAGTTTAGTCTTTTTACCTAGCACAGATACGCAGTATTTT.